This TCR beta chain was identified in a study of regulatory T cells in long-lasting Graves disease. The V gene's germline CDR1 is DFQATT and CDR2 SNEGSKA (reference sequence). The CDR3 has 17 residues. V was clipped by 0 bases and J by 6 bases; unmatched bases: 11. Assembly of TCR beta libraries relied on iRepertoire HTBI primers together with Arm-PCR of CDR3 regions. In TCRdb, the multiplex PCR reads were re-called with MiXCR into one record per CDR3 protein. The sample consists of a few hundred thousand distinct CDR3 sequences, less than 15% of them appearing once. Time point of the sample: newly diagnosed GD, antithyroid drugs for less than 3 months. PBMC RNA was the source of the TCR library. This sample was also put to use in a study of T cells in Graves' hyperthyroidism and ophthalmopathy.

The receptor's source is a young man with Graves disease. V usage is TRBV20-1 and J usage is TRBJ2-2, with 9 nucleotides matching TRBD2. The sequencing used peripheral blood mononuclear cells (PBMCs), collected at new diagnosis, from a patient treated with antithyroid drugs. The CDR3 here is CSARDSRAGGLAGELFF. The CDR3 coding sequence is TGCAGTGCTAGAGATTCAAGAGCGGGAGGTTTAGCCGGGGAGCTGTTTTTT.